The clone carrying this T cell receptor beta chain was counted many times. Its antigen is not identified. Indicated time point: patch test 3, about 24 weeks after DPC sensitization. Regarding treatment: therapeutic diphenylcyclopropenone sensitization with weekly scalp DPC. Blood, whole and unfractionated, served as the source for total RNA extraction. CDR3 length: 14 amino acids. With V trimmed by 0 bases and J by 5 bases, 3 bases remained unmatched. Germline CDR1 is MRHNA and CDR2 is SNTAGT. These data are taken from a study of human T cells and chemical hapten exposure. Study context: Patch testing placed 0.01% DPC on the upper back, with readings at 6 days. Findings and caveats of the study: Compared to controls, expanded TCRs made significantly more large clusters of similar CDR3s.

TCRdb analysed the RACE reads with MiXCR anew, one entry per CDR3 protein. Seen here are 50,000 to 80,000 distinct CDR3 sequences, 11% observed once, and the top ten hold 2% to 3%. The receptor was isolated from a woman between 25 and 40 years old with alopecia areata. Some clones in this sample may be carry-over from other donors' samples. This material consisted of whole blood, taken in connection with sensitization to the hapten diphenylcyclopropenone (DPC). The chain combines TRBV6-4 with TRBJ1-2; 7 nucleotides agree with TRBD1. DNA of the CDR3: TGTGCCAGCAGTGACTCGGAGGGGGCATATGGCTACACCTTC. It translates to CASSDSEGAYGYTF.